This T cell receptor beta chain was sequenced during a study of T cell clonotyping in hematopoietic cell transplantation. The protocol was immunoSEQ multiplex PCR, while the TCRdb copy is restricted to in-frame clones and leaves out a portion. The sample holds 10,000 to 15,000 clones, roughly 92% seen once. V was clipped by 5 bases and J by 6 bases, with 16 bases between them. The CDR3 loop spans 14 amino acids. Germline-derived CDR1 and CDR2 are LNHDA and SQIVND (reference sequence). This TCR was sampled from a female patient aged 50-59 years who had an allogeneic stem cell transplant from an unrelated donor, so the T cells may come from the graft donor. Some clones in this sample may be carry-over from other donors' samples. The rearrangement uses TRBV19 and TRBJ1-1, with D possibly TRBD1 on 5 matching bases. The material sequenced was PBMCs, taken 100 days after allogeneic stem cell transplant. The CDR3 loop is CASSPMGRPAEAFF. DNA for the CDR3: TGTGCCAGTAGTCCAATGGGACGGCCAGCTGAAGCTTTCTTT.